The source of this T cell receptor beta chain is a study of vaccination and CD4 T cells after COVID-19. Study results and caveats: A nonsignificant rise from approximately 21 to 38 was seen in the median number of SARS-CoV-2-reactive clonotypes.

This clonotype showed up just a few times. Antigen specificity is unknown. The treatment was: roughly 11-day PBMC culture with coronavirus spike peptide pools or control peptides (ViraFEST assay). For ViraFEST, peptide pools expanded antigen-specific T cells, after which the TCRs were sequenced. The Oncomine TCR Beta short-read assay sequenced DNA from cultured CD4+ T cells. TCRdb re-called the PCR reads with MiXCR, one entry per CDR3 protein. The table has around 21,000 distinct CDR3 sequences, 45% to 55% seen once. The CDR3 sequence is 12 residues long. CDR1 is MNHNS, CDR2 SASEGT, per germline. Trimming took 4 bases from V and 4 from J, leaving 5 bases between them.

This chain links TRBV6-1 with TRBJ2-4; D gene uncertain. The receptor's source is a human donor who had recovered from COVID-19. The sequencing input was CD4+ T cells from blood, cultured in vitro. Here the CDR3 reads CASSVPKNIQYF. In DNA, the CDR3 is TGTGCCAGCAGTGTCCCGAAAAACATTCAGTACTTC.